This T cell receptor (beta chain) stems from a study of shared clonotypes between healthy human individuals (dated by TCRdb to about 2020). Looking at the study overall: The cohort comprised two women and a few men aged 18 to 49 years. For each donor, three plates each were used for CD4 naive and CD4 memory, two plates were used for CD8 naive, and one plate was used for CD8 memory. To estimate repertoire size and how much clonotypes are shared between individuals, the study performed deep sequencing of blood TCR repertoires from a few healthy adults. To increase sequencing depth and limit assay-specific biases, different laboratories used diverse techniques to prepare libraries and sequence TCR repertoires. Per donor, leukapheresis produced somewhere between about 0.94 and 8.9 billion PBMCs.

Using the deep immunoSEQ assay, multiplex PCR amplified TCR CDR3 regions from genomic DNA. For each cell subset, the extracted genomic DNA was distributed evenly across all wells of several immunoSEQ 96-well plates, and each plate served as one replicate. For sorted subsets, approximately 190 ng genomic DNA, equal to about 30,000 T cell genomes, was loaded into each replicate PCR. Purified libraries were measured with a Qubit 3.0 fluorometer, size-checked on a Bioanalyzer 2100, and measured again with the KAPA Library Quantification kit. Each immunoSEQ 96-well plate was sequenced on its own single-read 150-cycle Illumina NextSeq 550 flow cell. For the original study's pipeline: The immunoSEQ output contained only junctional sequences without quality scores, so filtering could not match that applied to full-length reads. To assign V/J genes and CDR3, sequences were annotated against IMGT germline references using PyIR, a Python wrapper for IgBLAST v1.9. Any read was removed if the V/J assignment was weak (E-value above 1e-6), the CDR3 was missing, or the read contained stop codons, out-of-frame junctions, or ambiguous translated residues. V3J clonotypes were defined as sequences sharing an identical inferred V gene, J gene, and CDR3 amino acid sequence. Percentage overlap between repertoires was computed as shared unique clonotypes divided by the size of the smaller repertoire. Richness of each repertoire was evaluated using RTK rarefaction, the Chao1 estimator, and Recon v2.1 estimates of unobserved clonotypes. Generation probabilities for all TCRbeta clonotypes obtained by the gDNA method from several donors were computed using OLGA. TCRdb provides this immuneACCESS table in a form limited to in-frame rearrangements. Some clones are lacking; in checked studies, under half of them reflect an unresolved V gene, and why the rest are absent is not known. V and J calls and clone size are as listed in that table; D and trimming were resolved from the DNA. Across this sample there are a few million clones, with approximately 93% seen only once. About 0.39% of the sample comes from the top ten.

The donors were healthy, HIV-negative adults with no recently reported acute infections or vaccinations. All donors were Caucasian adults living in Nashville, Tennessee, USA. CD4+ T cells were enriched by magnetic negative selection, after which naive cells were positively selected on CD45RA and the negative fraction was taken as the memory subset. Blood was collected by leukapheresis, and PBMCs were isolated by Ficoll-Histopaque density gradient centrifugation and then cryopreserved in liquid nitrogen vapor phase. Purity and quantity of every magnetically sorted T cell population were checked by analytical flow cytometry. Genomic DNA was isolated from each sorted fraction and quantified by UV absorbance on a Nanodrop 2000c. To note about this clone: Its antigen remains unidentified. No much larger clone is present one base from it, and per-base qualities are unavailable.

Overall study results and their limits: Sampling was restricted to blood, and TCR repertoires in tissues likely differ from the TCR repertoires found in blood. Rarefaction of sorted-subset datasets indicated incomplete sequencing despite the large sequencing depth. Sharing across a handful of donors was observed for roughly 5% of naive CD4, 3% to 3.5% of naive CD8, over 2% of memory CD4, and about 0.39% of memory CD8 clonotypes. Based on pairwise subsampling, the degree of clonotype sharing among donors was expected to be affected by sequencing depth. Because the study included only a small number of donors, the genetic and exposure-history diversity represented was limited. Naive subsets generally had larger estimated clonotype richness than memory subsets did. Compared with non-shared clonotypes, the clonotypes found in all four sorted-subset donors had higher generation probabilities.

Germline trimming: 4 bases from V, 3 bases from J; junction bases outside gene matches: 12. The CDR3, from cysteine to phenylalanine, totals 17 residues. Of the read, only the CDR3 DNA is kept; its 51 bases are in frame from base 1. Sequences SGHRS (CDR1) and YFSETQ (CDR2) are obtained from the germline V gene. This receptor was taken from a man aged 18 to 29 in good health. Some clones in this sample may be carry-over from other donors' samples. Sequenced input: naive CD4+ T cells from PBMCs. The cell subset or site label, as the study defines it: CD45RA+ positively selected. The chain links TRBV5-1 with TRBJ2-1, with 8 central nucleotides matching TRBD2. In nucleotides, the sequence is TGCGCCAGCAGCATGGGGAGCGGGAGCAACCTCTACAATGAGCAGTTCTTC. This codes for CASSMGSGSNLYNEQFF.